Shown below are 7 T cell receptor beta chains from a single sample sequenced in a study of shared T cell receptors in the human thymus. Sequencing was performed with immunoSEQ multiplex PCR; in TCRdb, only in-frame clones are kept and a portion is missing. The profile shows hundreds of thousands of clones, roughly 86% of them singletons. This sample also belongs to another study, concerning human thymus T cells.

Specimen: thymocytes. The receptors here all came from a boy in the first two years of life with a congenital heart defect.

The chain links TRBV15 to TRBJ2-1; D is uncertain. The germline CDR1 and CDR2 sequences are LNHNV and YYDKDF (reference sequence). The CDR3 has 18 amino acids. V lost 2 bases, J lost 0 bases, and 17 bases lay in between. This CDR3 is CATSRILYMRSSYNEQFF. DNA for the CDR3: TGTGCCACCAGCAGAATTTTGTACATGCGGAGCTCCTACAATGAGCAGTTCTTC.

This sequence joins TRBV5-8 and TRBJ2-7, with TRBD2 matching over 9 bases. J gave up 1 base and V 0 bases, and 5 bases lay outside the gene matches. Germline lookup yields CDR1 SGHTS and CDR2 YDEGEE. CDR3 length: 16 residues. CDR3 coding DNA: TGTGCCAGCAGCTTGGCCCGGACTAGCGCGTCCTACGAGCAGTACTTC. Translation gives CASSLARTSASYEQYF.

The genes are TRBV4-1 and TRBJ1-2; D is uncertain. V was pared by 0 bases and J by 0 bases, with 20 bases between. From germline, CDR1 is MGHRA and CDR2 YSYEKL. This CDR3 region has 19 residues. CDR3 amino acids: CASSQDSKRPLKTNYGYTF. CDR3 coding DNA: TGCGCCAGCAGCCAAGATAGTAAGAGGCCGCTCAAAACTAACTATGGCTACACCTTC.

This clone appeared a few times. The V call is TRBV21-1, the J call TRBJ1-2. TRBV21-1 is marked as a pseudogene. The CDR3 is 13 residues long. Here the CDR3 DNA reads TGTGCCAGCAGCAAAGTTTCGGGCTATGGCTACACCTTC. Translated: CASSKVSGYGYTF.

This clone appeared once. J is TRBJ1-2 and V is TRBV27; 7 nucleotides align to TRBD1. Germline V gene lookup returns CDR1 MNHEY and CDR2 SMNVEV (reference sequence). V shed 3 bases, J shed 6 bases, and the junction held 10 bases outside the gene matches. The CDR3 is made up of 15 amino acids. CDR3 sequence: CASSFQQGPEDGYTF. CDR3 DNA sequence: TGTGCCAGCAGTTTCCAACAGGGGCCCGAGGATGGCTACACCTTC.

V usage is TRBV28 and J usage is TRBJ2-1; TRBD1 agrees at 8 bases. The CDR3 runs 12 residues. Germline V CDR1 and CDR2: MDHEN, SYDVKM. J was trimmed by 7 bases and V by 7 bases; bases with no gene match: 3. The CDR3 reads CASTTGENEQFF. The CDR3, as DNA: TGTGCCAGCACGACAGGGGAGAATGAGCAGTTCTTC.

The rearrangement joins TRBV5-4 to TRBJ2-7, with 10 nucleotides matching TRBD2. CDR1 and CDR2 from the germline V gene are SGHNT and YYREEE (reference sequence). With 3 bases clipped from V and 4 bases from J, the junction kept 13 bases outside the gene matches. The CDR3 is made up of 17 amino acids. This CDR3 is CASSSHTGTSEKYEQYF. The CDR3 region has the DNA TGTGCCAGCAGCTCCCACACCGGGACTAGCGAGAAATACGAGCAGTACTTC.